The sequence of this TCR beta chain was determined in a study of early T cells in non-severe SARS-CoV-2 infection. Across the whole study: Unsorted whole blood bulk RNA was sequenced, with unpaired chains.

Losses at the gene ends were 6 bases for V and 4 bases for J; bases not matched to a gene: 7. Germline V CDR1 and CDR2: MNHEY, SVGAGI. This CDR3 spans 14 amino acids. About this clonotype: Its antigen remains unknown.

In the library, individual cDNA molecules carried attached unique molecular identifiers. One entry per CDR3 protein, called by TCRdb with MiXCR from the 5' RACE reads. The sample lists over 50,000 distinct CDR3 sequences, approximately 11% seen once, with 1.5% to 2% in the top ten. Notes on the study in general: Reliance on VDJdb matching favored anti-spike CD8 responses; private and CD4 specificities were missed.

The chain links TRBV6-5 to TRBJ1-2, with 8 bases fitting TRBD1. The source material was whole blood. This receptor was identified in an adult who was a healthcare worker with PCR-confirmed SARS-CoV-2 infection or an uninfected control (not recorded which). The CDR3: CASRSRGLLYGYTF. The DNA for the CDR3 is TGTGCCAGCAGAAGCAGGGGGCTCCTCTATGGCTACACCTTC.